The rows below give T cell receptor beta chains drawn from one sample of a study of T cell responses to AZD1222 COVID-19 vaccine. Repertoires were generated with immunoSEQ multiplex PCR, while TCRdb's copy carries only in-frame clones and drops some. The sample gives over 120,000 clones, 80% to 95% of which show up once; around 3.3% is in the top ten. The sample in question was peripheral blood, obtained 28 days after the second AZD1222 dose. The receptors shown here come from an adult who received the AZD1222 COVID-19 vaccine. Both conserved end residues are part of each CDR3. D genes are given only for firm matches. Only part of the rows carry a size: once, few, many, or a class if the clone is expanded.

j_call v_call d_call clone_size cdr3_length cdr3_nt cdr3_aa
TRBJ1-5 TRBV27 . . 13 TGTGCCAGCAGTTTATCCCCAAATCAGCCCCAGCATTTT CASSLSPNQPQHF
TRBJ1-4 TRBV5-1 TRBD1 . 14 TGCGCCAGCAGCTCGACAGGGACTAATGAAAAACTGTTTTTT CASSSTGTNEKLFF
TRBJ2-7 TRBV3-1/TRBV3-2 TRBD2 . 16 TGTGCCAGCAGCCCGGCGAGGACTAGCGGGAGAGACGAGCAGTACTTC CASSPARTSGRDEQYF
TRBJ2-5 TRBV28 . . 11 TGTGCCAGCAGTCCGAGAGAGACCCAGTACTTC CASSPRETQYF
TRBJ1-2 TRBV6-5 . . 14 TGTGCAGGCGCGGAAGGGGCTTTGAACTATGGCTACACCTTC CAGAEGALNYGYTF
TRBJ1-2 TRBV12-3/TRBV12-4 . . 11 TGTGCCAGCAGTTTAGGTTATGGCTACACCTTC CASSLGYGYTF
TRBJ1-2 TRBV6-5 . . 12 TGTGCCAGCAGTCAGACTAACTATGGCTACACCTTC CASSQTNYGYTF
TRBJ1-2 TRBV3-1/TRBV3-2 . . 13 TGTGCCAGCAGCGGCGGGACCCGCTATGGCTACACCTTC CASSGGTRYGYTF
TRBJ2-3 TRBV5-1 TRBD1 . 15 TGCGCCAGCAGCTCCTCCGGGACAGGGACAGATACGCAGTATTTT CASSSSGTGTDTQYF
TRBJ1-5 TRBV24-1 . . 15 TGTGCCACCAGTGACCCCCTCGATAGGGATCAGCCCCAGCATTTT CATSDPLDRDQPQHF
TRBJ1-1 TRBV4-1 . . 15 TGCGCCAGCAGCCCCCCCACAGGGAGGAACACTGAAGCTTTCTTT CASSPPTGRNTEAFF
TRBJ1-1 TRBV19 . . 17 TGTGCCAGCACTTCCCCTAACAGGGCTGGGATGAACACTGAAGCTTTCTTT CASTSPNRAGMNTEAFF
TRBJ1-1 TRBV29-1 TRBD1 . 11 TGCAGCGCTAGGACAGGGACTGTAGCTTTCTTT CSARTGTVAFF
TRBJ1-5 TRBV28 . . 14 TGTGCCAGCAGTTTGTTTCGCCCTAATCAGCCCCAGCATTTT CASSLFRPNQPQHF
TRBJ1-6 TRBV7-2 . . 13 TGTGCCAGCAGGGGGCAGCTTAATTCACCCCTCCACTTT CASRGQLNSPLHF
TRBJ2-1 TRBV30 TRBD2 . 15 TGTGCCTGGAGTGTAGGGAGCGGGGCATACAATGAGCAGTTCTTC CAWSVGSGAYNEQFF
TRBJ2-1 TRBV11-2 TRBD2 . 15 TGTGCCAGCAGCTTTACTAGCGGGAGAGGCAATGAGCAGTTCTTC CASSFTSGRGNEQFF
TRBJ2-2 TRBV10-2 TRBD2 . 16 TGCGCCAGCAGCTCGACTAGCCCCTCGAACACCGGGGAGCTGTTTTTT CASSSTSPSNTGELFF
TRBJ2-2 TRBV13 TRBD2 . 17 TGTGCCAGCAGCGGACTGGGGCGCGGGAGAAATGGCGGGGAGCTGTTTTTT CASSGLGRGRNGGELFF
TRBJ1-3 TRBV11-2 . . 15 TGTGCCAGCAGCCCGCGGCCCAGCTCTGGAAACACCATATATTTT CASSPRPSSGNTIYF
TRBJ2-1 TRBV28 . . 11 TGTGCCAGCAGCCGACTAGATGAGCAGTTCTTC CASSRLDEQFF
TRBJ1-1 TRBV5-4 . . 15 TGTGCCAGCAGCTCTGGACAGTACATGAACACTGAAGCTTTCTTT CASSSGQYMNTEAFF
TRBJ2-2 TRBV6-5 . . 15 TGTGCCAGCAGACAGAGCCCTACGAACACCGGGGAGCTGTTTTTT CASRQSPTNTGELFF
TRBJ1-1 TRBV7-2 . few 14 TGTGCCAGCAGCTCGATATACAGGAACACTGAAGCTTTCTTT CASSSIYRNTEAFF
TRBJ2-2 TRBV9 . . 13 TGTGCCAGCAGCGCGGAAACAGGGGGGGAGCTGTTTTTT CASSAETGGELFF
TRBJ1-2 TRBV5-4 . few 13 TGTGCCAGCAGCTTGGGACAGGTGGGCGGCTACACCTTC CASSLGQVGGYTF
TRBJ2-2 TRBV7-9 TRBD2 few 13 TGTGCCAGCACCGGGGGGGGTGCCGGGGAGCTGTTTTTT CASTGGGAGELFF
TRBJ2-1 TRBV6-4 TRBD1 . 16 TGTGCCAGCAGTCGTAATCCGGGACAGGGGTCCAATGAGCAGTTCTTC CASSRNPGQGSNEQFF
TRBJ2-3 TRBV11-2 TRBD2 . 18 TGTGCCAGCAGCTTTAGGACTAGCGGGAGGGCCGAGGCAGATACGCAGTATTTT CASSFRTSGRAEADTQYF
TRBJ2-3 TRBV18 . . 15 TGTGCCAGCTCACCAAGTCCACAGACCACAGATACGCAGTATTTT CASSPSPQTTDTQYF
TRBJ2-1 TRBV4-3 TRBD2 . 15 TGCGCCAGCGCAAGAAGACTAGCGGATGACAATGAGCAGTTCTTC CASARRLADDNEQFF
TRBJ1-2 TRBV30 . few 13 TGTGCCTGGAATTCAGAAAGAAGCTATGGCTACACCTTC CAWNSERSYGYTF
TRBJ1-2 TRBV4-2 TRBD1 . 18 TGTGCCAGCAGCCATGAATTGGGCCTCCGGGACAGGGTGCGAGGCTACACCTTC CASSHELGLRDRVRGYTF
TRBJ1-6 TRBV13 TRBD1 . 15 TGTGCCAGCAGCACCCGGACAGGGGTTAATTCACCCCTCCACTTT CASSTRTGVNSPLHF
TRBJ1-1 TRBV10-3 . . 15 TGTGCCATCAGTGAGTTGGGCCCAAGGAACACTGAAGCTTTCTTT CAISELGPRNTEAFF
TRBJ1-1 TRBV9 . . 16 TGTGCCAGCAGCTTTCTCCGGACCGGGAGGCACACTGAAGCTTTCTTT CASSFLRTGRHTEAFF
TRBJ1-2 TRBV6-5 TRBD1 . 13 TGTGCCAGCAGCCACCGGGACAGAAATGGCTACACCTTC CASSHRDRNGYTF